The 10 T cell receptor beta chains presented below share a single source sample, sequenced in a study of OX40 agonist ivuxolimab in advanced cancers. The receptor library was made with the immunoSEQ multiplex PCR assay. The table comes from immuneACCESS by way of TCRdb, which keeps in-frame sequences with V and J called. Part of the clones is missing from these tables; in studies checked, under half for an unresolved V gene and the rest for unknown reasons. Present in this sample are tens of thousands of clones, roughly 85% of which were seen just once. The ten largest clones represent around 2.3% of the sample. This material consisted of CD4+ or CD8+ T cells sorted from blood, taken in a trial of the OX40 agonist ivuxolimab. The receptors originated from an adult with an advanced solid tumor such as melanoma, head and neck, liver or kidney cancer.

The chain joins TRBV4-1 to TRBJ2-1; 15 bases line up with TRBD2. The CDR3 runs 18 residues. Germline-derived CDR1 and CDR2 are MGHRA and YSYEKL. With V trimmed by 0 bases and J by 10 bases, 10 bases remained unmatched. CDR3 protein: CASSQEAGLAGGEEEQFF. The CDR3 nucleotides read TGCGCCAGCAGCCAAGAGGCGGGACTAGCGGGGGGAGAAGAGGAGCAGTTCTTC.

This rearrangement joins TRBV5-6 to TRBJ2-7; D unresolved. The CDR3 extends over 12 amino acids. V lost 4 bases and J 2 bases, leaving 7 bases between the germline ends. Germline-derived CDR1 and CDR2 are SGHDT and YYEEEE. In DNA form, the CDR3 reads TGTGCCAGCAGCACATTAACCTACGAGCAGTACTTC. Protein: CASSTLTYEQYF.

This sequence joins TRBV4-3 and TRBJ2-1, with 16 bases that match TRBD2. V gave up 0 bases and J gave up 0 bases; unmatched junction bases: 8. The V gene's germline CDR1 is LGHNA and CDR2 YSLEER. The CDR3 consists of 21 residues. CDR3 region: CASSQDHTGLAGGGSYNEQFF. Written as DNA, the CDR3 is TGCGCCAGCAGCCAAGATCATACGGGACTAGCGGGGGGGGGCTCCTACAATGAGCAGTTCTTC.

The chain uses TRBV19 and TRBJ1-6, with 7 positions matching TRBD1. The J segment lost 8 bases and the V segment lost 9 bases, leaving 16 bases of the junction unmatched. Germline V gene lookup returns CDR1 LNHDA and CDR2 SQIVND (reference sequence). CDR3 length equals 16 residues. The CDR3 nucleotides are TGTGCCAGCCAAGGATACGGTAGACAGGGCGATTCACCCCTCCACTTT. Residues: CASQGYGRQGDSPLHF.

This clone came up once. V usage is TRBV10-3 and J usage is TRBJ2-7, with 14 bases identical to TRBD2. Trimming removed 6 bases from V and 2 bases from J; junction bases left unmatched: 0. This CDR3 comprises 14 residues. The germline CDR1 and CDR2 sequences are ENHRY and SYGVKD. The CDR3 loop is CAIRTSGGAYEQYF. CDR3 nucleotide sequence: TGTGCCATCAGGACTAGCGGGGGGGCCTACGAGCAGTACTTC.

This clone has more than one count but fewer than ten. V gene TRBV18 combines with J gene TRBJ2-7; D is possibly TRBD2 (6 bases). Germline assignment: CDR1 KGHSH and CDR2 LQKENI. The CDR3 consists of 15 residues. Trimming stripped 2 bases from V and 0 bases from J, with 11 bases between. DNA of the CDR3: TGTGCCAGCTCACCAGGCCTAGCGCTCTCCTACGAGCAGTACTTC. Translating gives CASSPGLALSYEQYF.

J is TRBJ2-5 and V is TRBV27; D possibly corresponds to TRBD2 (6 bases). The length of the CDR3 is 14 residues. Trimming stripped 0 bases from V and 4 bases from J, with 9 bases between. Germline assignment: CDR1 MNHEY and CDR2 SMNVEV (reference sequence). Here the CDR3 reads CASSLSIGGETQYF. In DNA, the CDR3 is TGTGCCAGCAGTTTATCGATCGGGGGAGAGACCCAGTACTTC.

V is TRBV27 and J is TRBJ2-5; maybe TRBD1 (6 bases). The CDR3 has 17 amino acids. Germline assignment: CDR1 MNHEY and CDR2 SMNVEV (reference sequence). The germline V and J ends were trimmed by 6 bases and 1 base, with 21 bases remaining between them. This chain's CDR3 is CASRMTGYGFVQETQYF. The DNA for the CDR3 is TGTGCCAGCAGAATGACAGGTTACGGATTCGTCCAAGAGACCCAGTACTTC.

This clone appeared a single time. This chain connects TRBV21-1 to TRBJ2-7; the table calls TRBD1, which could not be checked here. TRBV21-1 is an annotated pseudogene. CDR3 size: 17 residues. The CDR3 DNA sequence: TGTGCCAGCAGCCAACTTCCTGAGACAGGGACCTCCTACGAGCAGTACTTC. This encodes CASSQLPETGTSYEQYF.

This clone was seen just once. CDR3 sequence reads: CAISDLSRTGAYEQYF. The CDR3 DNA reads TGTGCCATCAGTGATCTGTCCCGGACAGGAGCCTACGAGCAGTACTTC. The chain recombines TRBV10-3 with TRBJ2-7, with 7 bases that match TRBD1. CDR1 and CDR2 (germline): ENHRY, SYGVKD. The CDR3 consists of 16 residues. V was pared by 3 bases and J by 2 bases, with 10 bases of the junction left unmatched.